A selection of T cell receptor beta chains follows, all from one sample in a study of Ad26.COV2.S vaccination and SARS-CoV-2 variants. Method: immunoSEQ multiplex PCR; TCRdb's copy keeps in-frame clones and lacks some. The sample has hundreds of thousands of clones, over 80% seen once. The material sequenced was peripheral blood, taken in a trial of Ad26.COV2.S vaccine versus placebo. Source of these receptors: a person aged 18-60 years who received the Ad26.COV2.S COVID-19 vaccine or a placebo. CDR3s include the opening cysteine and the closing phenylalanine or tryptophan. The D gene is left open where the match is weak. Some rows have no size entry. The others give once, few or many, or a class for an expanded clone.

j_gene	abundance	len	d_gene	v_gene	CDR3nt	CDR3aa
TRBJ1-6	-	16	-	TRBV6-5	TGTGCCAGCAGTTATGGTGGGAGCTCCTATAATTCACCCCTCCACTTT	CASSYGGSSYNSPLHF
TRBJ2-7	-	14	TRBD2	TRBV3-1/TRBV3-2	TGTGCCAGCAGCCTAGCGGGGGGCGAGTCGGAGCAGTACTTC	CASSLAGGESEQYF
TRBJ2-3	-	15	-	TRBV6-1	TGTGCCAGCAGTGAAGGGTGGGGTTTGACAGATACGCAGTATTTT	CASSEGWGLTDTQYF
TRBJ2-2	-	15	-	TRBV5-6	TGTGCCAGCAGGCTGGGACCGATGAACACCGGGGAGCTGTTTTTT	CASRLGPMNTGELFF
TRBJ2-1	-	15	TRBD1	TRBV20-1	TGCAGTGCTAGTCTTAGGGGACAGGGGTTGCATGAGCAGTTCTTC	CSASLRGQGLHEQFF
TRBJ1-5	-	11	-	TRBV25-1	TGTGCCAGCGGGAGCAATCAGCCCCAGCATTTT	CASGSNQPQHF
TRBJ2-1	once	16	TRBD2	TRBV6-2/TRBV6-3	TGTGCCAGCAGTTATGGGCTAGCGGGGGCCTACAATGAGCAGTTCTTC	CASSYGLAGAYNEQFF
TRBJ2-5	few	17	TRBD2	TRBV6-2/TRBV6-3	TGTGCCAGCAGTCGGGGGACTAGCGGACAAACGACAGAGACCCAGTACTTC	CASSRGTSGQTTETQYF
TRBJ1-1	-	13	-	TRBV11-3	TGTGCCAGCAGTCAAAATCCAGATTTGGAAGCTTTCTTT	CASSQNPDLEAFF
TRBJ2-7	-	13	TRBD2	TRBV27	TGTGCCAGCAGTTTAAGGGAGGGCTACGAGCAGTACTTC	CASSLREGYEQYF
TRBJ1-6	few	15	-	TRBV7-9	TGTGCCAGCAGACCCGCGGGGCCAAAAGATTCACCCCTCCACTTT	CASRPAGPKDSPLHF
TRBJ2-5	-	17	TRBD1	TRBV9	TGTGCCAGCAGCGCCAACCCTGACAGGGGCCCCCAAGAGACCCAGTACTTC	CASSANPDRGPQETQYF
TRBJ2-7	-	13	-	TRBV7-2	TGTGCCAGCAGCAAAAGGGACGGCCAACCCCTATACTTC	CASSKRDGQPLYF
TRBJ1-1	-	14	-	TRBV11-2	TGTGCCAGCAGCTCTGGGGGGAGGCACACTGAAGCTTTCTTT	CASSSGGRHTEAFF
TRBJ2-2	-	13	-	TRBV2	TGTGCCAGCAGCCCCAACCGGGACGGGGAGCTGTTTTTT	CASSPNRDGELFF
TRBJ1-1	-	14	TRBD1	TRBV7-8	TGTGCCAGCAGCTCAGGGACAGTGAGGACTGAAGCTTTCTTT	CASSSGTVRTEAFF
TRBJ1-5	-	14	TRBD1	TRBV5-6	TGTGCCAGCAGCCTTGCGACAGGGTATCAGCCCCAGCATTTT	CASSLATGYQPQHF
TRBJ1-4	-	15	TRBD1	TRBV19	TGTGCCAGTAGTAAGGGACAGGGGGTCTATGAAAAACTGTTTTTT	CASSKGQGVYEKLFF
TRBJ2-3	-	17	-	TRBV7-9	TGTGCCAGCAGCTTAGTAAACAGCCCGGGGTACGCAGATACGCAGTATTTT	CASSLVNSPGYADTQYF
TRBJ1-1	-	14	TRBD1	TRBV7-2	TGTGCCAGCAGTTGGGACAGGGATAAAACTGAAGCTTTCTTT	CASSWDRDKTEAFF
TRBJ2-7	-	13	-	TRBV7-2	TGTGCCAGCAGCTTATTTACCTATGGGGAGCAGTACTTC	CASSLFTYGEQYF
TRBJ1-1	-	15	-	TRBV6-5	TGTGCCAGCAGTTGGCAGGGTTTGGGATCCACTGAAGCTTTCTTT	CASSWQGLGSTEAFF
TRBJ1-5	once	13	-	TRBV20-1	TGCAGTGCTAATGAGGGGGAAAATCAGCCCCAGCATTTT	CSANEGENQPQHF
TRBJ1-1	-	13	-	TRBV2	TGTGCCAGCAGTGGAAGGGCCAACACTGAAGCTTTCTTT	CASSGRANTEAFF
TRBJ1-1	-	11	-	TRBV11-2	TGTGCCAGCAGCTTAGATGGTGAAGCTTTCTTT	CASSLDGEAFF
TRBJ2-1	-	17	TRBD2	TRBV4-3	TGCGCCAGCAGCCAAGATTTTGTCCTAGCGGGGACCAATGAGCAGTTCTTC	CASSQDFVLAGTNEQFF
TRBJ2-7	-	14	-	TRBV4-1	TGCGCCAGCAGCCAAGGTCCTACTTCCTACGAGCAGTACTTC	CASSQGPTSYEQYF